Listed below are T cell receptor beta chains from one sample, sequenced in a study of siplizumab effects on memory and regulatory T cells. Data came from immunoSEQ multiplex PCR; TCRdb stores just in-frame clones and leaves some out. Of more than 50,000 clones in the sample, 85% to 95% were seen once. Sequenced material: CD8+ T cells sorted from blood. The source of these receptors is a human donor in good health. CDR3s include the opening cysteine and the closing phenylalanine or tryptophan. D genes are given only for firm matches. The listing skips clone size in some rows; elsewhere it reads once, few, many or a size class.

TRBJ2-7 TRBV9 NA 12 NA TGTGCCAGCAGCCGCGACAGGAGCGAGCAGTACTTC CASSRDRSEQYF
TRBJ1-2 TRBV2 TRBD1 12 once TGTGCCATCGCTACAGGGGTGTCTGGCTACACCTTC CAIATGVSGYTF
TRBJ2-7 TRBV7-2 TRBD2 14 NA TGTGCCAATCCTAGCGGGAGGGTCACTCGCGAGCAGTACTTC CANPSGRVTREQYF
TRBJ2-7 TRBV19 TRBD2 14 NA TGTGCCAGTAGCCCTGGGACTAGCGGATACGAGCAGTACTTC CASSPGTSGYEQYF
TRBJ2-3 TRBV2 TRBD1 15 NA TGTGCCAGCAGGGGGACAGCCGCTAGCACAGATACGCAGTATTTT CASRGTAASTDTQYF
TRBJ2-7 TRBV29-1 TRBD1 14 NA TGCAGCGTACGGACAGGGCTTCTACCCCACGAGCAGTACTTC CSVRTGLLPHEQYF
TRBJ2-3 TRBV27 NA 16 NA TGTGCCAGCAGTTTAGAGGTAGCGACAGATACAGATACGCAGTATTTT CASSLEVATDTDTQYF
TRBJ2-3 TRBV9 NA 15 NA TGTGCCAGCAGCGTCGGAGGCGGACACACAGATACGCAGTATTTT CASSVGGGHTDTQYF
TRBJ1-2 TRBV7-2 NA 14 NA TGTGCCAGCAGCTTAGGGGCAGGGGCAAAGGGCTACACCTTC CASSLGAGAKGYTF
TRBJ2-7 TRBV13 TRBD2 15 NA TGTGCCAGCAGCCCTAGCGGGAGAACGGACTACGAGCAGTACTTC CASSPSGRTDYEQYF
TRBJ2-1 TRBV28 NA 12 NA TGTGCCAGCAGTTTGCCAGGGTTTGAGCAGTTCTTC CASSLPGFEQFF
TRBJ2-1 TRBV5-1 TRBD2 18 NA TGCGCCAGCAGCTTGTATGCTAGCGGGAGTATCGGCGACAATGAGCAGTTCTTC CASSLYASGSIGDNEQFF
TRBJ1-1 TRBV19 NA 13 medium-sized TGTGCCGTAGAGAATTTGGAGTATGCTGAAGCTTTCTTT CAVENLEYAEAFF
TRBJ2-1 TRBV30 TRBD2 11 NA TGTGCCTGGTGGCTAGCGGGAGAGCAGTTCTTC CAWWLAGEQFF